Below are 19 T cell receptor beta chains sequenced from a single sample in a study of early T cells in non-severe SARS-CoV-2 infection. TCRdb passed the 5' RACE reads through MiXCR, listing each CDR3 protein once. This table holds nearly 110,000 distinct CDR3 sequences, roughly 10% found once. The sample taken for sequencing was whole blood. These receptors were taken from an adult who was a healthcare worker with PCR-confirmed SARS-CoV-2 infection or an uninfected control (not recorded which).

The V and J genes are TRBV4-1 and TRBJ2-1; a weak D match, TRBD2 (5 bases). This CDR3 is built from 13 residues. The germline V gene has CDR1 MGHRA and CDR2 YSYEKL. V was clipped by 0 bases and J by 12 bases, with 12 bases between them. The chain's CDR3 is CASSQDSADPQFF. The CDR3 coding sequence is TGCGCCAGCAGCCAAGATAGCGCGGACCCGCAGTTCTTC.

Many counts were recorded for this clonotype. J is TRBJ2-1 and V is TRBV7-2; 8 nucleotides line up with TRBD2. The J segment lost 4 bases and the V segment lost 1 base, leaving 3 bases of the junction unmatched. The CDR3 has 15 amino acids. The germline gives CDR1 SGHTA, CDR2 FQGNSA. The CDR3 DNA is TGTGCCAGCAGCTTAGGCCGGGAGGGGTACAATGAGCAGTTCTTC. This translates into CASSLGREGYNEQFF.

Ten or more counts support this clonotype. CDR3 sequence (DNA): TGTGCCAGCAGCAGAGGAGGGAGCACAGATACGCAGTATTTT. Its translation: CASSRGGSTDTQYF. The rearrangement joins TRBV5-4 to TRBJ2-3, with D tentatively TRBD2 (6 bases). Germline assignment: CDR1 SGHNT and CDR2 YYREEE (reference sequence). With 4 bases removed from V and 0 bases from J, the gap between germline ends came to 9 bases. This CDR3 contains 14 residues. The variable domain in full, with the rest retrieved from reference TRBV5-4 and TRBJ2-3, is ETGVTQSPTHLIKTRGQQVTLRCSSQSGHNTVSWYQQALGQGPQFIFQYYREEENGRGNFPPRFSGLQFPNYSSELNVNALELDDSALYLCASSRGGSTDTQYFGPGTRLTVL.

This clonotype has ten or more counts. The gene calls are TRBV21-1 and TRBJ2-7; TRBD1 is the table's D call and was not checked against the DNA. TRBV21-1 is a pseudogene locus. This CDR3 is 16 amino acids long. CDR3 residues: CASRGRRTCSSYEQYF. CDR3 bases: TGTGCCAGCAGGGGGCGCAGAACCTGTTCCTCCTACGAGCAGTACTTC.

In its sample, this clonotype is medium-sized (0.01 to 0.1%). V usage is TRBV5-4 and J usage is TRBJ1-4; perhaps TRBD1 as D (5 bases). The germline V gene has CDR1 SGHNT and CDR2 YYREEE (reference sequence). Trimming pared 0 bases from V and 7 bases from J, leaving 13 bases between. The CDR3 has 15 amino acids. CDR3 residues: CASSLAGGGAEKLFF. The CDR3 coding sequence is TGTGCCAGCAGCTTGGCCGGCGGGGGAGCTGAAAAACTGTTTTTT.

This clonotype was counted ten times or more. The chain uses TRBV19 and TRBJ1-1; D call uncertain. From germline, CDR1 is LNHDA and CDR2 SQIVND (reference sequence). The CDR3 consists of 19 residues. Trimming took 5 bases from V and 0 from J, leaving 25 bases between them. As DNA, the CDR3 is TGTGCCAGTAGTGGATACACTACGCCGGGTGTGCGGGTGAACACTGAAGCTTTCTTT. Translated, it gives CASSGYTTPGVRVNTEAFF.

This chain uses TRBV12-3 or TRBV12-4 with TRBJ2-3; D might be TRBD1 (6 bases). There are 15 residues in the CDR3. Trimming took off 3 bases at V and 6 bases at J, with 16 bases between the two ends. In nucleotides, the CDR3 is TGTGCCAGCAGTTTCCGGACAGCCCACGGGGATACGCAGTATTTT. It specifies CASSFRTAHGDTQYF.

The chain recombines TRBV7-8 with TRBJ2-5; TRBD2 matches 7 bases. Looked up from germline, CDR1 is SGHVS and CDR2 is FQNEAQ. This CDR3 contains 14 residues. V shed 5 bases, J shed 4 bases, and the junction held 7 bases outside the gene matches. The CDR3 protein is CASSHREDGETQYF. The DNA of the CDR3 is TGTGCCAGCAGCCACCGGGAGGATGGAGAGACCCAGTACTTC.

This clonotype was recorded at least ten times. The rearrangement joins TRBV5-1 to TRBJ2-7; 10 nucleotides agree with TRBD2. The V gene's germline CDR1 is SGHRS and CDR2 YFSETQ. The CDR3 is made up of 14 amino acids. V shed 4 bases, J shed 4 bases, and the junction held 5 bases outside the gene matches. CDR3 region: CASSKTSGIYEQYF. The CDR3, as DNA: TGCGCCAGCAGCAAAACTAGCGGGATTTACGAGCAGTACTTC.

This clonotype was seen repeatedly, ten times or more. The V gene is TRBV10-3, the J gene TRBJ2-1, with unresolved D. This CDR3 has 15 amino acids. Trimming took 2 bases from V and 5 from J, leaving 13 bases between them. CDR1 and CDR2 (germline): ENHRY, SYGVKD. CDR3 coding DNA: TGTGCCATCAGTGAGGTGAAGGGATGGGACAATGAGCAGTTCTTC. This gives the protein CAISEVKGWDNEQFF.

Concerning this clonotype: A read error may be the cause here, since a much bigger clone is one base away. The conserved phenylalanine or tryptophan normally closing the CDR3 is absent here, so this likely arose from a read error. The chain uses TRBV11-2 and TRBJ2-7; TRBD1 matches at 7 bases. The germline gives CDR1 SGHAT, CDR2 FQNNGV. CDR3 length: 14 amino acids. The V segment lost 3 bases and the J segment 5 bases; nucleotides outside the gene matches: 7. The CDR3 region has the DNA TGTGCCAGCAGCTTGTACAGGGGAAGTAACGAGCAGTACTCC. Protein sequence: CASSLYRGSNEQYS.

This clonotype came up a few times. The chain carries TRBV20-1 and TRBJ2-5, with TRBD2 matching over 10 bases. Germline V CDR1 and CDR2: DFQATT, SNEGSKA (reference sequence). Trimming at V came to 5 bases and at J to 2 bases, leaving 5 bases not matched to a gene. This CDR3 is 14 amino acids long. The CDR3 region has the DNA TGCAGTGCTCTTAGCGGGAGGATGCAAGAGACCCAGTACTTC. Its protein is CSALSGRMQETQYF.

This clonotype has more than one count but fewer than ten. V and J are TRBV6-1 and TRBJ2-7; TRBD2 might be the D (6 bases). CDR3 length: 14 amino acids. The V end lost 6 bases, the J end lost 0 bases, and 12 bases lay between the germline ends. Germline V gene data show CDR1 as MNHNS and CDR2 as SASEGT. The DNA of the CDR3 is TGTGCCAGCAGAGTCCAGGAGGGCTCCTACGAGCAGTACTTC. Translated: CASRVQEGSYEQYF.

The V call is TRBV20-1, the J call TRBJ1-6, with D maybe TRBD1 (5 bases). CDR3 length: 14 residues. V shed 4 bases and J shed 5 bases, with 12 bases lying between them. Germline V gene data show CDR1 as DFQATT and CDR2 as SNEGSKA (reference sequence). For the CDR3, the DNA is TGCAGTGCTAAGGGGAGTAACGATAATTCACCCCTCCACTTT. Encoded protein: CSAKGSNDNSPLHF.

The rearrangement uses TRBV28 and TRBJ2-3; 7 bases line up with TRBD1. The length of the CDR3 is 16 residues. Germline V gene sequence: CDR1 MDHEN, CDR2 SYDVKM. Trimming cost V 1 base and J 5 bases; bases outside gene matches: 9. CDR3 bases: TGTGCCAGCAGTTTATACCTGACAGGGAGAGGAGATACGCAGTATTTT. This translates into CASSLYLTGRGDTQYF.

This clonotype was seen ten or more times. V gene TRBV25-1 combines with J gene TRBJ2-5, with D tentatively TRBD2 (5 bases). This CDR3 spans 11 amino acids. Germline CDR1 is MGHDK and CDR2 is SYGVNS. The germline V and J ends were trimmed by 3 bases and 11 bases, with 10 bases remaining between them. CDR3 sequence (DNA): TGTGCCAGCAGTGATCCCGCGGGTCAGTACTTC. Translation: CASSDPAGQYF.

This clonotype appeared a few times. V usage is TRBV12-3 or TRBV12-4 and J usage is TRBJ2-7, with TRBD1 identical over 9 bases. The CDR3 is 15 residues long. J was trimmed by 3 bases and V by 4 bases; bases with no gene match: 7. The CDR3 nucleotides read TGTGCCAGCAGTTCCCCGGGACAGGGACGCTACGAGCAGTACTTC. Its translation: CASSSPGQGRYEQYF.

This chain links TRBV18 with TRBJ1-5; D call uncertain. CDR3 length: 13 amino acids. The V and J ends lost 5 bases and 1 base respectively, with 6 bases between them. Germline V CDR1 and CDR2: KGHSH, LQKENI. In nucleotides, the CDR3 is TGTGCCAGCTCAGTTAACAGCAATCAGCCCCAGCATTTT. Translating gives CASSVNSNQPQHF.

This clonotype was counted between two and nine times. The chain is built from TRBV20-1 and TRBJ1-2; D not certain. With 3 bases removed from V and 4 bases from J, the gap between germline ends came to 6 bases. Germline V gene data show CDR1 as DFQATT and CDR2 as SNEGSKA (reference sequence). This CDR3 contains 11 residues. The CDR3 spells CSASLLYGYTF. CDR3 nucleotides: TGCAGTGCTAGCCTCCTCTATGGCTACACCTTC.